This T cell receptor beta chain derives from a study of naive and memory T cell subsets. Study-wide results and caveats: TCR transcript changes with activation or differentiation may affect this RNA method.

This clonotype occurred many times. Its antigen is unknown. Ligated cDNA underwent four rounds of PCR with nested alpha and beta constant region primers and SP2. Blood and skin TCR RNA was reverse transcribed with alpha and beta constant primers. TCRdb redid the calling of the 5' RACE reads with MiXCR, one entry per CDR3 protein. In the table there are 55,000 to 65,000 distinct CDR3 sequences, 7% to 8% of which are singletons. An oligonucleotide containing a UMI was ligated to the 3' end of TCR cDNA. Whole blood, roughly 2.4 ml, came from adult healthy volunteers. This clonotype was sampled from a female donor in good health.

CDR3 sequence: CASSQGGGGETQYF. The CDR3, as DNA: TGTGCCAGCAGCCAAGGCGGCGGGGGAGAGACCCAGTACTTC. The chain combines TRBV3-1 with TRBJ2-5; 7 nucleotides match TRBD2. CDR1 is LGHDT, CDR2 YNNKEL, per germline (reference sequence). With V trimmed by 1 base and J by 4 bases, 3 bases remained unmatched. The CDR3 loop spans 14 amino acids.